Sequencing of this T cell receptor (beta chain) was carried out in a study of human T cells and chemical hapten exposure. For the study at large: All patients underwent weekly scalp dosing with diphenylcyclopropenone for the full roughly 25-week study.

TCRdb re-called the RACE reads with MiXCR, one entry per CDR3 protein. The table records tens of thousands of distinct CDR3 sequences, around 9.4% of them present only once. V lost 0 bases, J lost 8 bases, and 8 bases lay in between. This CDR3 region has 12 residues. Germline CDR1 and CDR2: DFQATT and SNEGSKA (reference sequence). This clonotype was seen many times. Time point: pre-sensitization, week 0. Treatment reported: therapeutic diphenylcyclopropenone sensitization with weekly scalp DPC. The study drew its donors from alopecia patients who were 18 to 70 years old and suitable for DPC. The TCR sequence derives from a middle-aged woman with alopecia areata. Some clones in this sample may be carry-over from other donors' samples. The V and J genes are TRBV20-1 and TRBJ1-5, with TRBD1 as a possible D gene (5 bases). The sequences come from whole blood, collected in connection with sensitization to the hapten diphenylcyclopropenone (DPC). The CDR3 nucleotides are TGCAGTGCTAGAGAATGGGGGGAGCCCCAGCATTTT. Its translation is CSAREWGEPQHF.